This TCR beta chain was retrieved from a study of T-cell memory formation after mild COVID-19 (dated by TCRdb to about 2021). The study in broad terms: TCR sequence clusters from the two donors were largely donor specific. In a couple of donors, T-cell clones that expanded and contracted after mild COVID-19 were tracked by sequencing TCRalpha and TCRbeta repertoires over time. Two young, previously healthy adult volunteers made up the cohort, one male and one female.

Sequencing was performed on an Illumina NovaSeq 6000. cDNA libraries for TCRalpha and TCRbeta were prepared by 5'RACE using constant-segment primers, with sample barcodes and unique molecular identifiers added. RNA was extracted from every sample with Trizol reagent. The libraries were amplified in two PCR steps, and the second step added a second sample barcode and Illumina TruSeq adapters. Sequencing of the libraries was done on an Illumina NovaSeq, producing 2 x 150 bp paired-end reads. Concerning the study's data processing: Demultiplexing of reads and collapsing into UMI-guided consensus sequences were performed with migec v1.2.7. Using mixcr v2.1.11, the UMI consensuses were aligned to TRA and TRB V and J templates and assembled into clonotypes. Expanded or contracted clonotypes were those called significant by both edgeR and NoisET, with noise models trained on biological replicates. For edgeR calls, the thresholds were a false discovery rate-adjusted p below 0.01 and a log2 fold-change of 1. As an exploratory analysis of dynamics, max-normalized trajectories of the 1000 most abundant clonotypes were examined by PCA with hierarchical clustering. Each responding clone was given a CD4 or CD8 phenotype based on the CD4+ and CD8+ repertoires, which had been sequenced separately. In TCRdb, the public reads were trimmed at Q25 with fastp and aligned with MiXCR, with productive beta chains retained. One record per CDR3 amino acid sequence lists the most common genes and DNA. These V and J calls are TCRdb output, not the study's own analysis. The sample table shows about 560,000 distinct CDR3 sequences, and about 18% are seen once. The ten biggest clones cover roughly 7.8% of the sample.

Ficoll-Paque density gradient centrifugation was used to isolate PBMCs. The CDR3 runs 17 amino acids, cysteine and phenylalanine included. Solely the CDR3 DNA is kept, with 51 bases framed from the first base. The V end loses 10 bases and the J end loses 4 bases, and a stretch of 29 bases separates them. CDR1 and CDR2, looked up from the germline V gene (reference sequence), are MNHNY and SVGAGI. Regarding this clonotype: Its antigen remains unidentified. No base-level quality is on record; no much larger clone is a single base apart.

Overall results and qualifications from the work: Clones contracting from day 15 to 85 had balanced CD4/CD8 phenotypes, while a second wave expanding from day 15 to 37 was biased towards CD4+. Some responding clones were found in pre-infection memory, which suggests that pre-existing cross-reactive memory T cells took part in the SARS-CoV-2 response. Whether the second-wave clones peaking on day 37 were SARS-CoV-2 specific was not confirmed. Contracting CD4+ clones turned up mainly in the CM and EM memory subsets, whereas EMRA was where CD8+ clones were enriched. The study covered only a couple of mild cases, and larger cohorts including severe cases with pre-infection samples were considered necessary.

The rearranged chain carries TRBV6-6 and TRBJ2-7; the D gene could be TRBD1 or TRBD2, each one agreeing over 6 bases. The receptor was isolated from an adult woman who had mild COVID-19 (a few samples of this study predate the infection). The sample titles of this study are shuffled in the database, so cell type and time point are left out; the donor was told from shared clones. The sequenced sample consisted of PBMCs or a T cell subset sorted from them (not recorded which). CDR3 protein: CATTGTRVSRGTYEQYF. The DNA sequence reads TGTGCCACCACCGGGACTCGCGTAAGTCGAGGGACATACGAGCAGTACTTC.